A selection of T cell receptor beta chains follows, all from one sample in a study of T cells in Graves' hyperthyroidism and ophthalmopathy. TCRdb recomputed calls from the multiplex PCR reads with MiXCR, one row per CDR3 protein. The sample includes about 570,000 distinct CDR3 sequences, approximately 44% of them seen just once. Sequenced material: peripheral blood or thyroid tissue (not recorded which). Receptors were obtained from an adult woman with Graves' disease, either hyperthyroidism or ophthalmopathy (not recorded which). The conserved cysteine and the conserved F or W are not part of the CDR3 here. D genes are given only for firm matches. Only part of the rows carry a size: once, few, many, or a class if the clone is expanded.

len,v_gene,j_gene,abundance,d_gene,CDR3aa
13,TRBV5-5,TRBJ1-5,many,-,ASSLETGQTGPQH
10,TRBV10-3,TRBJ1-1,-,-,AITPGGSEAF
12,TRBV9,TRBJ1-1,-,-,ASSEGHSNTEAF
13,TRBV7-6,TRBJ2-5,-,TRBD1,ASSLLVTGVRTQY
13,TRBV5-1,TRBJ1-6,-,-,ASSNYLGENSPLH
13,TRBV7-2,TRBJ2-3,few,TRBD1,ASSLRDRDTDTQY
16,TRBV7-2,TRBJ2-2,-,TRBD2,ASSPDRALAGSTGELF
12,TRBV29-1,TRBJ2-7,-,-,SVSWRGPSYEQY
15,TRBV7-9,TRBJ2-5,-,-,ASSLPGDRYYQETQY
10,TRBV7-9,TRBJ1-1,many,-,ASSGRARGAF
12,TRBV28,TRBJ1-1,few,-,ASSYRGRWTEAF
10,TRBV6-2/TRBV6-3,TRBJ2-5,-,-,ASSDGSETQY
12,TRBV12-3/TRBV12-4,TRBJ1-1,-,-,ASSRPAQNTEAF
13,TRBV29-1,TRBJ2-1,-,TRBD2,SVEWRLAAYNEQF
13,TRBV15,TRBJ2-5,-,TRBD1,ATDKDRPGGETQY
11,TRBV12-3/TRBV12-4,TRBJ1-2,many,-,ASSHTSNYGYT
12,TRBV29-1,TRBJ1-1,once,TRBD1,SVGTGGSGTEAF
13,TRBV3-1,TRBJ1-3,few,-,ASSRDSASGNTIY
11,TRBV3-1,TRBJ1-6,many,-,ASSHPGDSPLH
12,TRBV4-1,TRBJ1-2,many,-,ASSQITRQSGYT
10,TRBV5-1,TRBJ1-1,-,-,ASSLAGTKAF
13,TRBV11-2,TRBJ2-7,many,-,ASSLELGTAYEQY
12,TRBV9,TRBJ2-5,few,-,ASSAHLRGETQY
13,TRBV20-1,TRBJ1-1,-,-,SASTDGPVNTEAF
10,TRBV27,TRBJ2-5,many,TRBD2,ATGPGGKTQY
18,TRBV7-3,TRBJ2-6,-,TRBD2,ASSGTRGLAGGVGANVLT
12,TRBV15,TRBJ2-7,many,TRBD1,ATSKRTGALEQY
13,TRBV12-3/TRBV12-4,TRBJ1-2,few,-,ASSSGTPRMDGYT
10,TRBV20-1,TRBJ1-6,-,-,SARLTDSPLH
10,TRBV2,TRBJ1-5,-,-,ASRTQNQPQH
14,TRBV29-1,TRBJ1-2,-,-,SLTPASKLTNYGYT
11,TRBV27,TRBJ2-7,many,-,ASRKPYSYEQY
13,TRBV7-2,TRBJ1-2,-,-,ASSRRDTDFYGYT
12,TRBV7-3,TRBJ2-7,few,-,ASSLGTNSDEQY
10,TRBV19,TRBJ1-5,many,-,ASSIFNQPQH
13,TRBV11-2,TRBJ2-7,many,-,ASSLFQGRPYEQY
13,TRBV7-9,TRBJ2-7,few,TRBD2,ASSQSGLALDEQY
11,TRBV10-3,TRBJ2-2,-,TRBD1,AIRQGNTGELF
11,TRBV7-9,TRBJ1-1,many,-,ASSFVEDTEAF
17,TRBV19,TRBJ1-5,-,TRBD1,PSSITPGQGAVGNQPQH
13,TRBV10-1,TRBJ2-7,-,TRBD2,ASSAQTSGSYEQY
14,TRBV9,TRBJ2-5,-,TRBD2,ASSEPFGGVEETQY